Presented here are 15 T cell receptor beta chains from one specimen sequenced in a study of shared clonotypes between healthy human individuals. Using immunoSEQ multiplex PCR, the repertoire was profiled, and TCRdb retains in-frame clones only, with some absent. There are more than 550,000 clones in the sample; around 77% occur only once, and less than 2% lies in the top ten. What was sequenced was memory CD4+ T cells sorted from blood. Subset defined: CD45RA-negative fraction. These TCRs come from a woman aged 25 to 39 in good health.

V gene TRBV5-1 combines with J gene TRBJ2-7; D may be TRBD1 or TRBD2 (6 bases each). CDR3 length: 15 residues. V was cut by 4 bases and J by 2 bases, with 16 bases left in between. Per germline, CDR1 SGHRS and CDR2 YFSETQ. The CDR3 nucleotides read TGCGCCAGCAGCCCCGTCGGGGGCAGGCCCTACGAGCAGTACTTC. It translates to CASSPVGGRPYEQYF.

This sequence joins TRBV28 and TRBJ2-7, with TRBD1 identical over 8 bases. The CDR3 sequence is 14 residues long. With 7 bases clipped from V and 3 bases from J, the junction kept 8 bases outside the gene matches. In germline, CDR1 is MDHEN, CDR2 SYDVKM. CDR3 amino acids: CASTPWDRIYEQYF. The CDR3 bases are TGTGCCAGCACGCCCTGGGACAGGATCTACGAGCAGTACTTC.

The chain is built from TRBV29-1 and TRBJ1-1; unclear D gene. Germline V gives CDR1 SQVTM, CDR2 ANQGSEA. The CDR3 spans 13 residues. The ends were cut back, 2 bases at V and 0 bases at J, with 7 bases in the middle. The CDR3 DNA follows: TGCAGCGTTGAACCTGACCTGAACACTGAAGCTTTCTTT. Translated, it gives CSVEPDLNTEAFF.

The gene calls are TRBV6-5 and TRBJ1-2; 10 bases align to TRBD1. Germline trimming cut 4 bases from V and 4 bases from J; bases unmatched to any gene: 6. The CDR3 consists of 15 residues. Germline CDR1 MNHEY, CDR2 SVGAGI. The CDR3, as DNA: TGTGCCAGCAGTTCCCCGGGACAGGGGACCTATGGCTACACCTTC. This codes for CASSSPGQGTYGYTF.

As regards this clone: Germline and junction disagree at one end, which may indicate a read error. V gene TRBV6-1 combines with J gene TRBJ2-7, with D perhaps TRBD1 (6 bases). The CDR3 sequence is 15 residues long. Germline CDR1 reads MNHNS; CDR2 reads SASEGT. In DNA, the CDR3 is TGTGCCAGCAGAGAAGGGGGTGGTTTATGGGATATGGAGTACTTC. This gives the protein CASREGGGLWDMEYF.

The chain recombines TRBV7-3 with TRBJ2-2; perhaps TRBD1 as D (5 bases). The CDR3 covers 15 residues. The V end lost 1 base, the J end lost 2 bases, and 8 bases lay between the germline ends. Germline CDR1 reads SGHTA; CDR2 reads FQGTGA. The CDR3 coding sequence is TGTGCCAGCAGCTTAAACCAGGGTAACACCGGGGAGCTGTTTTTT. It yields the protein CASSLNQGNTGELFF.

CDR3 DNA sequence: TGTGCCAGCAGCTTGTATGGGGCCAACGTCCTGACTTTC. It codes for CASSLYGANVLTF. This chain links TRBV5-4 with TRBJ2-6; D gene ambiguous. The CDR3 sequence is 13 residues long. Trimming removed 1 base from V and 3 bases from J, with 2 bases in between. Germline CDR1 and CDR2: SGHNT and YYREEE (reference sequence).

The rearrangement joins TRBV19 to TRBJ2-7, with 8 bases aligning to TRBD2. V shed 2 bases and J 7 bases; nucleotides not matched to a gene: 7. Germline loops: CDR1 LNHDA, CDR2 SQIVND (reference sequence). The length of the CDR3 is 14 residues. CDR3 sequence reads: CASSIQAGEREQYF. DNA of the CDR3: TGTGCCAGTAGTATACAAGCGGGAGAACGGGAGCAGTACTTC.

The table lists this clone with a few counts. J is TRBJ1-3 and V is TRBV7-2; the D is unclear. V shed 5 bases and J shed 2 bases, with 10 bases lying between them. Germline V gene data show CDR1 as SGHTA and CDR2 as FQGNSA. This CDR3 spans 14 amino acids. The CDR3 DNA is TGTGCCAGCAGCCCCCACAAGACTGGAAACACCATATATTTT. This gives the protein CASSPHKTGNTIYF.

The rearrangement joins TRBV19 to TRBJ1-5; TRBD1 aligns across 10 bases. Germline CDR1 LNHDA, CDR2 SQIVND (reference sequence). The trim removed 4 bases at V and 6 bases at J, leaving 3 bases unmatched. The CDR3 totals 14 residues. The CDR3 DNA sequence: TGTGCCAGTAGTAACGGACAGGGGGGTCAGCCCCAGCATTTT. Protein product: CASSNGQGGQPQHF.

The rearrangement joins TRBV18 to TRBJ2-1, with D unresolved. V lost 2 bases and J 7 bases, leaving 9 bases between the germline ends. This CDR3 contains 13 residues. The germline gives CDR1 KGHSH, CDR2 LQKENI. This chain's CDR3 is CASSPENLNEQFF. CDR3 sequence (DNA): TGTGCCAGCTCACCAGAGAACTTAAATGAGCAGTTCTTC. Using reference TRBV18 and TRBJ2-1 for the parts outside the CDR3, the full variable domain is NAGVMQNPRHLVRRRGQEARLRCSPMKGHSHVYWYRQLPEEGLKFMVYLQKENIIDESGMPKERFSAEFPKEGPSILRIQQVVRGDSAAYFCASSPENLNEQFFGPGTRLTVL.

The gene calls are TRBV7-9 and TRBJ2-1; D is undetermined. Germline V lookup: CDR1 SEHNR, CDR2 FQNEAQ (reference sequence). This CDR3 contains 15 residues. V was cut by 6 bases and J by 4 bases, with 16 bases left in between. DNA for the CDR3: TGTGCCAGCAGTCATCACAGAGCGATTTACAATGAGCAGTTCTTC. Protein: CASSHHRAIYNEQFF. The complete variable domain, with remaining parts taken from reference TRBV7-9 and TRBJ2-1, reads DTGVSQNPRHKITKRGQNVTFRCDPISEHNRLYWYRQTLGQGPEFLTYFQNEAQLEKSRLLSDRFSAERPKGSFSTLEIQRTEQGDSAMYLCASSHHRAIYNEQFFGPGTRLTVL.

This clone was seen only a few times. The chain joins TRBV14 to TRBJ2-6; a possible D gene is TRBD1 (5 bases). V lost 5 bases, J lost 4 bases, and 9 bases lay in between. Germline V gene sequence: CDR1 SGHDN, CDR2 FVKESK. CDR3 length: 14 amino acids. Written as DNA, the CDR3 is TGTGCCAGCAGCTCCCAGGGCGGGGCCAACGTCCTGACTTTC. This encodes CASSSQGGANVLTF. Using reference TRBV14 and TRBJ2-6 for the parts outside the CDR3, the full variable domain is EAGVTQFPSHSVIEKGQTVTLRCDPISGHDNLYWYRRVMGKEIKFLLHFVKESKQDESGMPNNRFLAERTGGTYSTLKVQPAELEDSGVYFCASSSQGGANVLTFGAGSRLTVL.

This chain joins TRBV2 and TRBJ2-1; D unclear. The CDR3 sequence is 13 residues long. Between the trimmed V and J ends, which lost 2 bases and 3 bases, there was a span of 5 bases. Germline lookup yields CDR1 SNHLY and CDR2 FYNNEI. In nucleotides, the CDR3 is TGTGCCAGCAGTGAAAAACACTACAATGAGCAGTTCTTC. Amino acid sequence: CASSEKHYNEQFF.

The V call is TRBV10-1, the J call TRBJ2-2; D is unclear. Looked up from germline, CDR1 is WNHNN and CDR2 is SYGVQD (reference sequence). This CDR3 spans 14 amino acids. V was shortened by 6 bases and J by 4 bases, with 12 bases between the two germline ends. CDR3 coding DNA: TGCGCCAGCAGGCCCAGTAGCATCACCGGGGAGCTGTTTTTT. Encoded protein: CASRPSSITGELFF.